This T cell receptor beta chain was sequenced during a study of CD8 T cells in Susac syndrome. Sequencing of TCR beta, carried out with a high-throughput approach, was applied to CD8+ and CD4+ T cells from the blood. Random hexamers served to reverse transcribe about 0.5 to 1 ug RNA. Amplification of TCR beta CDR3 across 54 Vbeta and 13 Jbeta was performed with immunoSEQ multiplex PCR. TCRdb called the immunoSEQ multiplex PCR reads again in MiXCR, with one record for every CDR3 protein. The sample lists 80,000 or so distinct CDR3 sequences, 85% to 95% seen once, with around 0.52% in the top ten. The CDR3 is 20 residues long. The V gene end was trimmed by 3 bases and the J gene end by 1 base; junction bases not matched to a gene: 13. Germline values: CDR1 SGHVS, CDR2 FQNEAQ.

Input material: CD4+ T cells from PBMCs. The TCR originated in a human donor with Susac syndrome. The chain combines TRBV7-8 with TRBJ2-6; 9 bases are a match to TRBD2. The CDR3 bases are TGTGCCAGCAGCTTCTATCGGTTAGCGGGGGCCCCTTCTGGGGCCAACGTCCTGACTTTC. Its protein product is CASSFYRLAGAPSGANVLTF.